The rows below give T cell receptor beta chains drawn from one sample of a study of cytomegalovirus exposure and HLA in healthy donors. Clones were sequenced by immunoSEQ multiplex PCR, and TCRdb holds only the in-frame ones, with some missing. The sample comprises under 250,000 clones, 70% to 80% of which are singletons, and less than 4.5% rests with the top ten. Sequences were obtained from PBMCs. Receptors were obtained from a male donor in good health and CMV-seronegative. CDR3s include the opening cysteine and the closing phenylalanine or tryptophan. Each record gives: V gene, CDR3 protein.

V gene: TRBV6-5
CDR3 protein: CASTRAWGNTIYF

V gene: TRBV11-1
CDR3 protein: CASSPGLAGMQRYEQYF

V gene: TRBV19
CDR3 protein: CASSQRGGQTGEKLFF

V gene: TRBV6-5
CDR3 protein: CASSRWTDMQETQYF

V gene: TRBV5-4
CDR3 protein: CASSSRLADTGELFF

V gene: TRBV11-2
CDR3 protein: CASSFNRGNTIYF

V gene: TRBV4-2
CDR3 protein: CASSERDRGGEQYF

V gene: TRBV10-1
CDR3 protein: CASSVRGVRSSYNEQFF

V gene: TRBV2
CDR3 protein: CASGGRQGVYEQYF

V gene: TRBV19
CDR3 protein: CASSMVPSNQETQYF

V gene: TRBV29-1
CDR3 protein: CSVEVEQRNEKLFF

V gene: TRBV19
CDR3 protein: CASRIEAETGGYTF

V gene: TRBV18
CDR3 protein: CASSPRAGVETQYF

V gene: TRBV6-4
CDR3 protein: CASSDFAGLEQYF

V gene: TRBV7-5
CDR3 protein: CARSGSKQGPPSYEQYF

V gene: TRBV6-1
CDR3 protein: CASKRRGEKLFF

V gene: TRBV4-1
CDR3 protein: CASSHKLASRSFSTDTQYF

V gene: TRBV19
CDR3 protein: CASSIRNNKETQYF

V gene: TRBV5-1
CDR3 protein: CASSFASGVSTDTQYF

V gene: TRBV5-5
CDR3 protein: CASIQTLVIYGYTF

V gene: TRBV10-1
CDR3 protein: CASSPDLLAGAAHEQFF

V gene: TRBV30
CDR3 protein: CAWDLGLAGDEQYF

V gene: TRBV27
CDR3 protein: CASSQRAYNEQFF

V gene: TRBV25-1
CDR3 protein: CASSEWDRAEAFF

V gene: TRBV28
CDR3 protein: CASSYAGGESNIQYF

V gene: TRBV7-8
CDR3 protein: CASSLVLEVSEAFF

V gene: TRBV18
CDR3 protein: CASSPPSGYEQYF

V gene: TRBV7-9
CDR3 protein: CASSFGTGGSGNTIYF